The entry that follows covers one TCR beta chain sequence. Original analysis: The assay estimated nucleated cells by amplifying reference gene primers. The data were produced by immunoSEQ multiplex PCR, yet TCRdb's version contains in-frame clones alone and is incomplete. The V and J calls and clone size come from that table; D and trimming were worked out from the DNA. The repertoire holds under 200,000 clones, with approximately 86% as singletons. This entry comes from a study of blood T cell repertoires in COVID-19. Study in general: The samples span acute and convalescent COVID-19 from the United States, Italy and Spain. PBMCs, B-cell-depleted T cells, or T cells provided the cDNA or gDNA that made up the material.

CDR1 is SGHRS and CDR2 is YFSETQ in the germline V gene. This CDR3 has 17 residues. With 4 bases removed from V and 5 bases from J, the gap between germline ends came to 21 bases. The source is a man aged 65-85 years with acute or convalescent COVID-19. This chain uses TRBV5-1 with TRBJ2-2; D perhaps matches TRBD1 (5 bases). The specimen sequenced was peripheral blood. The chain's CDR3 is CASSLAPGRDGTGELFF. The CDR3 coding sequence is TGCGCCAGCAGCCTCGCCCCCGGCAGGGATGGGACCGGGGAGCTGTTTTTT.